This TCR beta chain came from a study of CD8+ T cells in alopecia areata. Study in general: Treated patients were given oral tofacitinib, which was dosed at 5 to 10 mg twice daily.

Isolated RNA was reverse transcribed into cDNA used as the sequencing template. The repertoire was sequenced with immunoSEQ multiplex PCR; TCRdb's copy has only in-frame clones and lacks some. The data show about 210,000 clones, with less than 50% seen just once and 2.6% held by the top ten. Regarding the study as a whole: Scalp samples also yield sequences of resident alphabeta T cells from normal skin. Sharing of TCR sequences between patients (possibly for HLA-related reasons) was less clear than in mice. Across lesional scalp, and particularly alopecia totalis/universalis, clonality surpassed that of normal scalp.

This clone was recorded at least ten times. The target antigen is unknown. The CDR3 spans 14 residues. Deletions cut 2 bases from V and 4 bases from J, with 12 bases between. The germline CDR1 and CDR2 sequences are MGHDK and SYGVNS. Treatment specified: oral pan-JAK inhibitor, 5-10 mg twice daily. The sample consisted of CD4+ T cells sorted from blood, taken around week 36, from a patient treated with tofacitinib. The sequence derives from a human donor with alopecia areata. The gene calls are TRBV25-1 and TRBJ2-7; D not resolved. CDR3 DNA: TGTGCCAGCAGTGAAATGGGCAGCAATTACGAGCAGTACTTC. Translating gives CASSEMGSNYEQYF.